This T cell receptor (beta chain) was obtained from a study of control samples from healthy donors and cancer patients. Trimming removed 3 bases from V and 5 bases from J; junction bases left unmatched: 12. The CDR3 sequence is 15 residues long. From germline, CDR1 is SQVTM and CDR2 ANQGSEA. This clone was detected a few times. Sequencing used immunoSEQ multiplex PCR; TCRdb keeps in-frame clones, though not all of them. The data show around 120,000 clones, more than 70% seen once. The chain carries TRBV29-1 and TRBJ1-2, with 7 bases matching TRBD1. Sequenced input: blood. The sequence derives from a man in his 60s in good health. The DNA for the CDR3 is TGCAGCGTTGAGACGGGACAGCCCGCCCGATATGGCTACACCTTC. Translating it yields CSVETGQPARYGYTF.